Sequencing of this T cell receptor beta chain was carried out in a study of blood T cell repertoires in COVID-19. For the study at large: Whether acute or convalescent, the COVID-19 samples came from the United States, Italy and Spain. T cells, B-cell-depleted T cells, or PBMCs provided the cDNA or gDNA that served as material.

Study processing details: Nucleated cell counts were estimated from reference gene primer amplification. Using immunoSEQ multiplex PCR, the repertoire was profiled, and TCRdb retains in-frame clones only, with some absent. V and J calls and clone size come straight from that table; D and trimming were deduced from the DNA. The sample includes 200,000 to 250,000 clones, 84% of them seen just once. Trimming removed 2 bases from V and 5 bases from J, with 8 bases in between. Germline-derived CDR1 and CDR2 are SGHKS and YYEKEE (reference sequence). This CDR3 comprises 14 residues. The TCR was taken from a woman aged 55-69 years with acute or convalescent COVID-19. The genes are TRBV5-5 and TRBJ1-6; maybe TRBD1 (6 bases). Source material: peripheral blood. This chain's CDR3 is CASSFGQHNSPLHF. The CDR3 DNA reads TGTGCCAGCAGCTTTGGACAGCATAATTCACCCCTCCACTTT.